This T cell receptor beta chain derives from a study of cytomegalovirus exposure and HLA in healthy donors. V was trimmed by 6 bases and J by 5 bases, leaving 4 bases between them. The germline gives CDR1 MNHNY, CDR2 SVGAGI (reference sequence). This CDR3 comprises 11 residues. Researchers ran the PCR with 60 Vbeta and 13 Jbeta primers. Original data processing: Tens of millions of unique TCR beta chains, 9.5 million to 11 million of them shared, were counted by a later analysis. The method was immunoSEQ multiplex PCR; TCRdb's version includes in-frame clones alone and lacks a portion of them. For V, J and clone size, that table is used; D and trimming come from the DNA. The sample yields 110,000 or so clones, nearly 15% seen once. This clone was observed a handful of times.

The gene calls are TRBV6-6 and TRBJ2-2, with D hard to call. This clonotype was obtained from a female donor in good health and CMV-seronegative. The sequencing input was PBMCs. The CDR3 loop reads CASSLTGELFF. DNA of the CDR3: TGTGCCAGCAGCCTAACCGGGGAGCTGTTTTTT.